The clone carrying this T cell receptor (beta chain) was seen only a few times. What it binds is not known. The data are from a study of beta chain features in type 1 diabetes. Whole-study context: Age, gender and cell yields were alike across patients and healthy donors.

Per the germline V gene, CDR1 is SGHTA and CDR2 is FQGTGA. The trim removed 5 bases at V and 4 bases at J, leaving 4 bases unmatched. The CDR3 covers 13 residues. Study-level points and caveats: Shorter TCRB CDR3s, moderately but significantly so, marked every one of the four CD4+ subsets in Type 1 diabetes patients. The analysis here could not establish whether HLA type shapes TCRB rearrangement. Among patients, naive, central memory and Treg TCRB repertoires appeared more similar than among healthy donors.

Expressed TCRB transcripts were sequenced because the isolated RNA had all been reverse transcribed beforehand. Assay: immunoSEQ multiplex PCR; the TCRdb copy retains only in-frame clones and omits some. The sample shows about 330,000 clones, roughly 9.6% of them seen only once. V and J are TRBV7-3 and TRBJ2-5, with 7 bases lining up with TRBD1. The sample consisted of naive CD4+ T cells from blood. The sequence was obtained from a woman in her 30s in good health. The CDR3 nucleotides read TGTGCCAGCAGCCCAGGGGGACCAGAGACCCAGTACTTC. Amino acid sequence: CASSPGGPETQYF. Together with reference TRBV7-3 and TRBJ2-5, the CDR3 gives the full variable domain: GAGVSQTPSNKVTEKGKYVELRCDPISGHTALYWYRQSLGQGPEFLIYFQGTGAADDSGLPNDRFFAVRPEGSVSTLKIQRTERGDSAVYLCASSPGGPETQYFGPGTRLLVL.